This T cell receptor (beta chain) was captured in a study of shared clonotypes between healthy human individuals. Study results and caveats: In having few donors, the study represented limited genetic and exposure-history diversity.

All of the donors resided in Nashville, Tennessee, and each was a Caucasian adult. Trimming took off 6 bases at V and 3 bases at J, with 18 bases between the two ends. CDR1 is MDHEN, CDR2 SYDVKM, per germline. There are 16 residues in the CDR3. This clone appeared a single time. The antigen remains undetermined. When replicate PCRs were run on unsorted PBMC, they used around 0.3 ug DNA, some 31,000 T cell genomes. Generated by immunoSEQ multiplex PCR, the TCRdb table keeps only in-frame clones and is missing some. The table has a few hundred thousand clones, roughly 72% seen once. This receptor was obtained from a woman between 35 and 50 years old in good health. Some clones in this sample may be carry-over from other donors' samples. The specimen was PBMCs. V and J are TRBV28 and TRBJ1-5; D unclear. CDR3 sequence reads: CASRPLEGSINQPQHF. DNA of the CDR3: TGTGCCAGCAGACCCTTGGAAGGTTCTATCAATCAGCCCCAGCATTTT.